Shown below are 9 T cell receptor beta chains from a single sample sequenced in a study of T cell responses to AZD1222 COVID-19 vaccine. The assay was immunoSEQ multiplex PCR, and TCRdb's table has in-frame clones only and misses some. The table lists around 87,000 clones, 75% to 90% of them singletons. Here the sequenced sample was peripheral blood, taken 28 days after the second AZD1222 dose. These receptors came from an adult who received the AZD1222 COVID-19 vaccine.

This clone was detected only once. The chain has TRBV11-3 and TRBJ2-1, with D hard to call. Per germline, CDR1 SGHNT and CDR2 YENEEA. The length of the CDR3 is 13 residues. V was cut by 0 bases and J by 5 bases, with 5 bases left in between. The CDR3 bases are TGTGCCAGCAGCTTAGACGAAGACAATGAGCAGTTCTTC. It translates to CASSLDEDNEQFF.

The gene calls are TRBV7-8 and TRBJ1-4; weak D call: TRBD1 (5 bases). Per the germline V gene, CDR1 is SGHVS and CDR2 is FQNEAQ. The CDR3 has 13 amino acids. With 8 bases removed from V and 1 base from J, the gap between germline ends came to 8 bases. The CDR3 DNA reads TGTGCCAGCGGAGACAGAACTAATGAAAAACTGTTTTTT. Translating it yields CASGDRTNEKLFF.

In nucleotides, the CDR3 is TGTGCCAGCAGCTTACGGGTATCCGGGGAGCTGTTTTTT. Translation: CASSLRVSGELFF. The rearrangement uses TRBV7-2 and TRBJ2-2; the D is unclear. CDR3 size: 13 residues. The V end lost 2 bases, the J end lost 6 bases, and 7 bases lay between the germline ends. Germline lookup yields CDR1 SGHTA and CDR2 FQGNSA.

The chain uses TRBV9 and TRBJ1-1, with D unclear. Germline CDR1 reads SGDLS; CDR2 reads YYNGEE. CDR3 length: 16 residues. The V end lost 4 bases, the J end lost 1 base, and 17 bases lay between the germline ends. The CDR3 spells CASSTGSQARNTEAFF. DNA of the CDR3: TGTGCCAGCAGCACCGGGTCCCAGGCCAGGAACACTGAAGCTTTCTTT.

The chain has TRBV7-2 and TRBJ2-7; TRBD2 might be the D (5 bases). Trimming took 7 bases from V and 0 from J, leaving 10 bases between them. The CDR3 runs to 13 residues. CDR1 and CDR2 from the germline V gene are SGHTA and FQGNSA. The CDR3 protein is CASTNRGSYEQYF. Here the CDR3 DNA reads TGTGCCAGCACCAACCGGGGCTCCTACGAGCAGTACTTC.

The chain links TRBV6-5 to TRBJ1-5; D is perhaps TRBD1 (5 bases). V shed 6 bases and J shed 7 bases, with 10 bases lying between them. Germline-derived CDR1 and CDR2 are MNHEY and SVGAGI. This CDR3 region has 12 residues. CDR3 residues: CASREGPQPQHF. The CDR3 DNA sequence: TGTGCCAGCAGGGAGGGGCCACAGCCCCAGCATTTT.

The rearrangement uses TRBV20-1 and TRBJ1-1, with D perhaps matching TRBD1 (5 bases). V shed 6 bases and J shed 11 bases, with 16 bases lying between them. Germline-derived CDR1 and CDR2 are DFQATT and SNEGSKA (reference sequence). CDR3 length: 11 amino acids. CDR3 sequence (DNA): TGCAGTGCGATTGTGGCAGGGAGGGCTTTCTTT. Encoded protein: CSAIVAGRAFF.

This clone has more than one count but fewer than ten. The rearrangement joins TRBV30 to TRBJ1-2; D is undetermined. V was trimmed by 4 bases and J by 8 bases, leaving 11 bases between them. The CDR3 is 11 amino acids. Germline V lookup: CDR1 GTSNPN, CDR2 SVGIG (reference sequence). This chain's CDR3 is CAWKMSVGYTF. The CDR3 coding sequence is TGTGCCTGGAAAATGTCGGTGGGCTACACCTTC.

This CDR3 is CASSLIHRGGNTEAFF. In DNA, the CDR3 is TGCGCCAGCAGCTTGATTCATAGGGGCGGGAACACTGAAGCTTTCTTT. V gene TRBV5-1 combines with J gene TRBJ1-1; perhaps TRBD1 as D (5 bases). Germline V lookup: CDR1 SGHRS, CDR2 YFSETQ. The CDR3 loop spans 16 amino acids. Trimming took 1 base from V and 1 from J, leaving 14 bases between them.